The T cell receptor beta chain under discussion was sequenced for a study of T cell repertoires in cytomegalovirus infection. Using its own MiXCR run on the reads, TCRdb lists one record per CDR3 protein. Seen here are hundreds of thousands of distinct CDR3 sequences, 33% observed once, and the top ten hold 18%. In its sample, this clonotype was seen a few times. Antigen: not known. Between the trimmed V and J ends, which lost 7 bases and 0 bases, there was a span of 16 bases. CDR1 and CDR2 from the germline V gene are MNHNY and SVGAGI (reference sequence). The CDR3 is 15 amino acids. The chain carries TRBV6-6 and TRBJ2-7; maybe TRBD1 (6 bases). The clonotype was recovered from a human donor in good health (CMV status not recorded). Some clones in this sample may be carry-over from other donors' samples. Sample: cultured PBMCs, taken from culture after CMV antigen stimulation. The DNA for the CDR3 is TGTGCCAGCACTGACCCCAAAGGGGGCTCCTACGAGCAGTACTTC. Its translation: CASTDPKGGSYEQYF.